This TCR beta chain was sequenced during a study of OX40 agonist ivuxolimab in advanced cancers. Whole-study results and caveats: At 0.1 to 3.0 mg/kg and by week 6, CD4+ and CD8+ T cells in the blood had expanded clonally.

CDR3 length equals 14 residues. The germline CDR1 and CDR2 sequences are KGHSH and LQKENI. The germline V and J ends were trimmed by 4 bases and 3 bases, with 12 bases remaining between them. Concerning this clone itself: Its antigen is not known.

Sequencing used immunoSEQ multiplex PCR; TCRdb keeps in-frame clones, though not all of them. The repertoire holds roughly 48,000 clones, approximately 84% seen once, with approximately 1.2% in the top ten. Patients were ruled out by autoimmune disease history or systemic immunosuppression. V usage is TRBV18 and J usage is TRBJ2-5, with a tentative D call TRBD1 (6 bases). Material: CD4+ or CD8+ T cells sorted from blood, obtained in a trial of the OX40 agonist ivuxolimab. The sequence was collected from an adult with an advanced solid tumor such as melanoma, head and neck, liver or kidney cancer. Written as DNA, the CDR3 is TGTGCCAGCTCACACGGGGACACTAAAGAGACCCAGTACTTC. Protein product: CASSHGDTKETQYF.